This T cell receptor (beta chain) was identified in a study of shared clonotypes between healthy human individuals (dated by TCRdb to 2018 to 2021). About the full investigation: Three men and a couple of women, aged 18 to 49 years, made up the cohort. To increase sequencing depth and limit assay-specific biases, different laboratories used diverse techniques to prepare libraries and sequence TCR repertoires. To estimate repertoire size and how much clonotypes are shared between individuals, the study performed deep sequencing of blood TCR repertoires from five healthy adults. Per donor, three plates each were used for CD4 naive and CD4 memory, two for CD8 naive, and one for CD8 memory. Between about 0.8 and 8.9 billion PBMCs per donor were obtained by leukapheresis.

TCR CDR3 regions were amplified from genomic DNA by multiplex PCR using the deep immunoSEQ assay. For each cell subset, the extracted genomic DNA was distributed evenly across all wells of several immunoSEQ 96-well plates, and each plate served as one replicate. For sorted subsets, each replicate PCR was loaded with roughly 190 ng genomic DNA, equivalent to about 30,000 T cell genomes. Purified libraries were measured with a Qubit 3.0 fluorometer, size-checked on a Bioanalyzer 2100, and measured again with the KAPA Library Quantification kit. Each immunoSEQ 96-well plate was sequenced on its own single-read 150-cycle Illumina NextSeq 550 flow cell. The study's own analysis went as follows. Because the immunoSEQ output held only junctional sequences and lacked quality scores, the filtering could not match the filtering applied to full-length reads. To assign V/J genes and CDR3, sequences were annotated against IMGT germline references using PyIR, a Python wrapper for IgBLAST v1.9. Reads were filtered out if the reads had weak V/J assignments (E-value above 1e-6), no CDR3, stop codons, out-of-frame junctions, or ambiguous translated residues. A V3J clonotype was defined by an identical inferred V gene, J gene, and CDR3 amino acid sequence. Percentage overlap between repertoires was computed as shared unique clonotypes divided by the size of the smaller repertoire. Richness of each repertoire was evaluated using RTK rarefaction, the Chao1 estimator, and Recon v2.1 estimates of unobserved clonotypes. For all TCRbeta clonotypes obtained by the gDNA method from a few donors, generation probabilities were computed with OLGA. TCRdb holds this immuneACCESS table with in-frame rearrangements only. Some clones are missing; in checked studies, unresolved V genes explain under half, and the rest has no known cause. V, J and clone size were drawn from that table, and D and trimming were deduced from the DNA. The sample table holds approximately 1,500,000 clones, of which approximately 96% were seen once. Together, the top ten hold 1.2% of the sample.

As concerns this clone: It has no known antigen specificity. Per-base quality was not reported, and no clone a single base away is much larger than it.

Trimming costs V 0 bases and J 0 bases, and their ends lie 13 bases apart. The CDR3 contains 18 residues, cysteine and phenylalanine counted. Only the CDR3 DNA stays, 54 bases, in frame from base 1. As encoded in the germline V gene, CDR1 is SGHRS while CDR2 is YFSETQ. What the study reported, not specific to this receptor: Pairwise subsampling indicated that sequencing depth was expected to affect the degree of clonotype sharing among donors. Roughly 5% of naive CD4, around 4% of naive CD8, roughly 2.4% of memory CD4, and approximately 0.4% of memory CD8 clonotypes were shared across a handful of donors. Sampling was restricted to blood, and TCR repertoires in tissues likely differ from the TCR repertoires found in blood. The small number of donors limited the genetic and exposure-history diversity represented. Estimated clonotype richness was generally larger for naive than for memory subsets. Compared with non-shared clonotypes, clonotypes shared by all four sorted-subset donors had higher generation probabilities. Even with the large sequencing depth, rarefaction of the sorted-subset datasets indicated that sequencing was incomplete.

The donors were healthy, HIV-negative adults with no recently reported acute infections or vaccinations. Only Caucasian adults living in Nashville, Tennessee, USA were represented among the donors. CD4+ T cells were enriched by magnetic negative selection, after which naive cells were positively selected on CD45RA and the negative fraction was taken as the memory subset. Blood was collected by leukapheresis, and PBMCs were isolated by Ficoll-Histopaque density gradient centrifugation and then cryopreserved in liquid nitrogen vapor phase. Analytical flow cytometry was used to check the purity and quantity of each magnetically sorted T cell population. From each sorted fraction, genomic DNA was isolated and quantified by UV absorbance on a Nanodrop 2000c.

Here the chain combines TRBV5-1 and TRBJ2-6; the D gene is perhaps TRBD1, on 5 matching bases. This sequence originates from a man aged 25 to 45 in good health. Sequenced sample: naive CD4+ T cells sorted from blood. The intended sense of this specimen's cell subset or site label: CD45RA+ positively selected. The sequence in DNA is TGCGCCAGCAGCTTGGGTACAGGCGGAAGCTCTGGGGCCAACGTCCTGACTTTC. It encodes CASSLGTGGSSGANVLTF.